The clone carrying this TCR beta chain occurred a few times. The antigen is undetermined. This entry comes from a study of cytomegalovirus exposure and HLA in healthy donors. Regarding the study as a whole: For most TCR beta V segments, an earlier analysis put the productive rate at about 87% or about 30% of the time. The study found most TCR sequences rare, yet found some public TCRs in many donors.

The CDR3 runs 14 residues. Trimming took 4 bases from V and 7 from J, leaving 15 bases between them. The germline V gene has CDR1 SGHKS and CDR2 YYEKEE (reference sequence). The PCR ran on 60 Vbeta and 13 Jbeta primers. The repertoire was sequenced with immunoSEQ multiplex PCR; TCRdb's copy has only in-frame clones and lacks some. The profile shows roughly 170,000 clones, 76% of them singletons. The sequence was collected from a female donor in good health and CMV-seronegative. The sequencing sample was made of PBMCs. V and J are TRBV5-5 and TRBJ2-4; D might be TRBD2 (5 bases). CDR3 loop: CASSLPYERNIQYF. As DNA, the CDR3 is TGTGCCAGCAGCCTGCCCTACGAGCGGAACATTCAGTACTTC.